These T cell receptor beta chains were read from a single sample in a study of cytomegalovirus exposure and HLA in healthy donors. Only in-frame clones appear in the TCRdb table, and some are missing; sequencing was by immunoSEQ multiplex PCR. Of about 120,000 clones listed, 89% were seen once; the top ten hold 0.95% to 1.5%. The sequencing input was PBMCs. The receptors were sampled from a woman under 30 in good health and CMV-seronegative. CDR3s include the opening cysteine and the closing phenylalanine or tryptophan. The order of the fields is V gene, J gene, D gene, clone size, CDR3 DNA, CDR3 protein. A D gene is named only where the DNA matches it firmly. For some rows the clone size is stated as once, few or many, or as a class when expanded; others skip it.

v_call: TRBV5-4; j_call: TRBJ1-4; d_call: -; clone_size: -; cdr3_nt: TGTGCCAGCAGCTTTCAGTCTTCCCCGCAGGGGACTAATGAAAAACTGTTTTTT; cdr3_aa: CASSFQSSPQGTNEKLFF
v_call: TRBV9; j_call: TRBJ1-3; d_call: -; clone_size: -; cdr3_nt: TGTGCCAGCAGCGTAGCGGGATCGATCTCTGGAAACACCATATATTTT; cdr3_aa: CASSVAGSISGNTIYF
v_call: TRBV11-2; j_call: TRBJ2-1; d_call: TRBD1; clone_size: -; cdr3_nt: TGTGCCAGCAGCCAGGGGACAGTTTCTGGCTCCTACAATGAGCAGTTCTTC; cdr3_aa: CASSQGTVSGSYNEQFF
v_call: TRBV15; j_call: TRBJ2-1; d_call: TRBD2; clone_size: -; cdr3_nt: TGTGCCACCAGCAGGGAGGCGGGGGCCTACAATGAGCAGTTCTTC; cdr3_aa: CATSREAGAYNEQFF
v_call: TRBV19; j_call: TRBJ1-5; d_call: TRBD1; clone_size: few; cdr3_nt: TGTGCCAGTAGTATAGTCCGACAGGGCCGCAATCAGCCCCAGCATTTT; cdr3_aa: CASSIVRQGRNQPQHF
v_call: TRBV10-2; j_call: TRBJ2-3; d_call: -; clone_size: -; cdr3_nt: TGCGCCAGCAAAGGCGGGGATAGCACAGATACGCAGTATTTT; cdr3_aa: CASKGGDSTDTQYF
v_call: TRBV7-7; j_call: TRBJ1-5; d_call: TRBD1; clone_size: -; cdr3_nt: TGTGCCAGCAGCTGTCCGGGACAGGGCCTCAATCAGCCCCAGCATTTT; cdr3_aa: CASSCPGQGLNQPQHF
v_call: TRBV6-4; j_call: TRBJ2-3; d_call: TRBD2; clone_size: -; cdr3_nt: TGTGCCAGCAGTGAGGGGGGGGGTGCAGATACGCAGTATTTT; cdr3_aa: CASSEGGGADTQYF
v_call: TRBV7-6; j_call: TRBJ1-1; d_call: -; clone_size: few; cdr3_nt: TGTGCCAGCAATGCAGGGAGGGAGACTGAAGCTTTCTTT; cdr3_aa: CASNAGRETEAFF
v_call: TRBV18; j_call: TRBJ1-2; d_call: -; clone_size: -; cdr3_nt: TGTGCCAGCTCACCCCAGGGCCTAAAGACAAGAAGCTATGGCTACACCTTC; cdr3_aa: CASSPQGLKTRSYGYTF
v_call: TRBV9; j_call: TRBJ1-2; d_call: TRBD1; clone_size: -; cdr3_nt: TGTGCCAGCAGCTACGGACAGGGGGAACCCTATGGCTACACCTTC; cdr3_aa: CASSYGQGEPYGYTF
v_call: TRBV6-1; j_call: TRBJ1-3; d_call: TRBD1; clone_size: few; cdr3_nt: TGTGCCAGCAGTGCCGCAGGGGGCAGCTCTGGAAACACCATATATTTT; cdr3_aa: CASSAAGGSSGNTIYF
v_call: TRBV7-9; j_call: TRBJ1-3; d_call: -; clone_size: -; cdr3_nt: TGTGCCAGCAGCTTTGCAGACACCATATATTTT; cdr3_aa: CASSFADTIYF
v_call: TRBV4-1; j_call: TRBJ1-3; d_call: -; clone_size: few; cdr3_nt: TGCGCCAGCAGCCCAACTGCTGGAAACACCATATATTTT; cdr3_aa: CASSPTAGNTIYF
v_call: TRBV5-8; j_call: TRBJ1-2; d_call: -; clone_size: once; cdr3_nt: TGTGCCAGCAGCCGAGGACAGCCGTATGGCTACACCTTC; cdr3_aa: CASSRGQPYGYTF
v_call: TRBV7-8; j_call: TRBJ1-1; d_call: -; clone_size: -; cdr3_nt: TGTGCCAGCAGCTTAGGCTTATGGGGGGACACTGAAGCTTTCTTT; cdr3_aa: CASSLGLWGDTEAFF
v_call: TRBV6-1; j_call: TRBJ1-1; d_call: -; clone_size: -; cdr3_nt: TGTGCCAGCAGTTCTCACTGGGGCGGCGCTGAAGCTTTCTTT; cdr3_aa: CASSSHWGGAEAFF
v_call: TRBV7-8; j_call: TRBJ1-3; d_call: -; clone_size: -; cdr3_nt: TGTGCCAGCAGCATGGGGGCTCACTCTGGAAACACCATATATTTT; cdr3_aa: CASSMGAHSGNTIYF
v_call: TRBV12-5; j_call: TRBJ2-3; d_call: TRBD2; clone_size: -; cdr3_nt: TGTGCTAGTGGTTTGGTCCCAAGCCGAGCGGGGGGCCCCACAGATACGCAGTATTTT; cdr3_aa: CASGLVPSRAGGPTDTQYF
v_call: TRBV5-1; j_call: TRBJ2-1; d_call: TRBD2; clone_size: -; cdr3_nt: TGCGCCAGCAGCTTACAAGCGGGGGGGGCCTATGAGCAGTTCTTC; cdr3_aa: CASSLQAGGAYEQFF
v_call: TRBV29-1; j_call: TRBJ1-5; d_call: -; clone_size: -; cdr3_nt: TGCAGCGTTGCCGAGAATGTGGGGGCGTATCAGCCCCAGCATTTT; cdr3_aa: CSVAENVGAYQPQHF
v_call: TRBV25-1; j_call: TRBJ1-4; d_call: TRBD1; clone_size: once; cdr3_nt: TGTGCCAGCAGTGAATTCTCGACAGGGGGTATTGAAAAACTGTTTTTT; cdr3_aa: CASSEFSTGGIEKLFF
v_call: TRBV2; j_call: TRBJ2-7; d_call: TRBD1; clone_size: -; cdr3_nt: TGTGCCAGCAGTTTAAACCCGGGACAGGCGACAACCTACGAGCAGTACTTC; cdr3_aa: CASSLNPGQATTYEQYF
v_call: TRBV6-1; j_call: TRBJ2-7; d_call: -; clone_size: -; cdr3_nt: TGTGCCAGCAGTCCCTGGACAGTTCTTACCTACGAGCAGTACTTC; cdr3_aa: CASSPWTVLTYEQYF
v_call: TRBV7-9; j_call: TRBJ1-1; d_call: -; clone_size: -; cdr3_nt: TGTGCCAGCAGTCCCCAGGGGACAATGAACACTGAAGCTTTCTTT; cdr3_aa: CASSPQGTMNTEAFF
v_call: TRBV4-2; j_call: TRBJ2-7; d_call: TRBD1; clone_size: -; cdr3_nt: TGTGCCAGCAGCCAACATTTAACCGGGACAGGGGACTACGAGCAGTACTTC; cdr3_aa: CASSQHLTGTGDYEQYF
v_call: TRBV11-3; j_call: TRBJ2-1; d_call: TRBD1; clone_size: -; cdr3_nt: TGTGCCAGCAGCTCCTCTTGGACAGGGCCCGTCAATGAGCAGTTCTTC; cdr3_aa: CASSSSWTGPVNEQFF
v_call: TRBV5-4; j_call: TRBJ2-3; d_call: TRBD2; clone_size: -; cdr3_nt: TGTGCCAGCAGCCTAACTGGCGGGGGGAAAACAGATACGCAGTATTTT; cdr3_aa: CASSLTGGGKTDTQYF
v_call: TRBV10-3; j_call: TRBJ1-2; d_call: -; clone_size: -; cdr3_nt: TGTGCCATCCCGGATCAGGGGTCAGGTTATGGCTACACCTTC; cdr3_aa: CAIPDQGSGYGYTF
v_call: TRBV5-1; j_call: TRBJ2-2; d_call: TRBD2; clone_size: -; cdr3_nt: TGCGCCAGCAGCTTGGATAGCGGGGGGGCGACCCTCGGGGAGCTGTTTTTT; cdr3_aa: CASSLDSGGATLGELFF
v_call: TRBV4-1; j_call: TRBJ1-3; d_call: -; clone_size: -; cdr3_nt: TGCGCCAGCAGCCAAGTATCTAACTCTGGAAACACCATATATTTT; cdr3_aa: CASSQVSNSGNTIYF
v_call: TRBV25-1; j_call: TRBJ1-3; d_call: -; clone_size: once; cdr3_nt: TGTGCCAGCAGTGAATCCCCTAGCGGAAACACCATATATTTT; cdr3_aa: CASSESPSGNTIYF
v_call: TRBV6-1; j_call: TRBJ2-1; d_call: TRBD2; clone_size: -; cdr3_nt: TGTGCCAGCACCGCTAGCGGGGGGGCCAATGAGCAGTTCTTC; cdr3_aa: CASTASGGANEQFF
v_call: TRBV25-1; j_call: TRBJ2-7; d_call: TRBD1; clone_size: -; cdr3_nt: TGTGCCAGCAGTGTAGGGGGCAGTTACGAGCAGTACTTC; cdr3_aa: CASSVGGSYEQYF
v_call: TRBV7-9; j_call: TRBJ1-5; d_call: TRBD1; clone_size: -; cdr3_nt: TGTGCCAGCAGCTTAGATAGGACAGGGGGCCCGGAGCCCCAGCATTTT; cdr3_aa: CASSLDRTGGPEPQHF
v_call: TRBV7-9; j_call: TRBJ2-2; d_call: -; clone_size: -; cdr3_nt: TGTGCCAGCAGACTACCTCACACCGGGGAGCTGTTTTTT; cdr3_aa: CASRLPHTGELFF
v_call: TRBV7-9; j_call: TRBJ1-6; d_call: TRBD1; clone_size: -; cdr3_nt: TGTGCCAGCAGCTTAAATCTCAGGGGGCGAAATTCACCCCTCCACTTT; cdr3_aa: CASSLNLRGRNSPLHF
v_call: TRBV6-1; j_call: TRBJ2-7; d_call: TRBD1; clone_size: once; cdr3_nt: TGTGCCAGCAGTGAATCGTGGGTAGGGACAGCCTTGCCCTACGAGCAGTACTTC; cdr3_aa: CASSESWVGTALPYEQYF
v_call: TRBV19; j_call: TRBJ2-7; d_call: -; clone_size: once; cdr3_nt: TGTGCCAGTAGTCCAGACAGGTACTACGAGCAGTACTTC; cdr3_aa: CASSPDRYYEQYF
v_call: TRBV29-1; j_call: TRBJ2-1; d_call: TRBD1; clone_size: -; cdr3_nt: TGCAGCGTGTCGGCGGGGACAGGCGCCTACAATGAGCAGTTCTTC; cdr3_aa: CSVSAGTGAYNEQFF
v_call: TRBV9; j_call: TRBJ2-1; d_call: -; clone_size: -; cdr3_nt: TGTGCCAGCAGCGTAGGGCTGCGCGGGGGCCCGGGGGATGAGCAGTTCTTC; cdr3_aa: CASSVGLRGGPGDEQFF
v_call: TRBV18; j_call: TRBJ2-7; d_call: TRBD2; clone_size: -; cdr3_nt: TGTGCCAGCTCAACCACTAGCGGGGGGGTCTCCTACGAGCAGTACTTC; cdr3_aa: CASSTTSGGVSYEQYF
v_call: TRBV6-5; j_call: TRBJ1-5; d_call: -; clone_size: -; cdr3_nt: TGTGCCAGCAGGCGAGACAGCAGCAATCAGCCCCAGCATTTT; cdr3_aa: CASRRDSSNQPQHF
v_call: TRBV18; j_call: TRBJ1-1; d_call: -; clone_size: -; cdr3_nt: TGTGCCAGCTCACCCATGGCAGGATCGGTGGCCACTGAAGCTTTCTTT; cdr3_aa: CASSPMAGSVATEAFF
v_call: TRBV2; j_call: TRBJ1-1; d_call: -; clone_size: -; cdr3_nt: TGTGCCAGCAGTGTTGAGGTAAACACTGAAGCTTTCTTT; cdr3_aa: CASSVEVNTEAFF
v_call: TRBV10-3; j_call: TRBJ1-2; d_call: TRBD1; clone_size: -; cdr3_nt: TGTGCCATCAGTGTCCTGGGTGACAGGGGGGGCTACACCTTC; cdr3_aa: CAISVLGDRGGYTF
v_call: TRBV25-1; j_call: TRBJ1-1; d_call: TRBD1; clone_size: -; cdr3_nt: TGTGCCAGCCGAAGGGACAGGGTAGGAGGCACTGAAGCTTTCTTT; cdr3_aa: CASRRDRVGGTEAFF